This T cell receptor beta chain came from a study of T cells in Graves' hyperthyroidism and ophthalmopathy. TCR beta CDR3 regions were amplified from RNA transcripts. HTBI primers were the set used in a first-round RT-PCR of the TCR CDR3. TCRdb ran MiXCR on the multiplex PCR reads and lists one entry per CDR3 protein. The sample has 350,000 to 450,000 distinct CDR3 sequences; about 18% are singletons. This clonotype came up many times. Diagnoses were established using clinical symptoms, serum thyroxine and TRAb, thyroid ultrasound and orbital computed tomography. The blood was taken when hyperthyroidism was first diagnosed, before any ophthalmopathy symptoms showed up. The V gene's germline CDR1 is SGHTA and CDR2 FQGNSA. Trimming took 1 base from V and 3 from J, leaving 16 bases between them. The length of the CDR3 is 16 residues.

The chain is built from TRBV7-2 and TRBJ2-7; D gene ambiguous. Sequencing was carried out using blood. The sequence derives from a woman between 25 and 40 years old with Graves' hyperthyroidism that later progressed to Graves' ophthalmopathy. The CDR3 sequence is CASSLEGYPPHYEQYF. The CDR3 DNA reads as TGTGCCAGCAGCTTAGAAGGGTACCCCCCTCACTACGAGCAGTACTTC.